Sequencing of this T cell receptor beta chain was carried out in a study of control samples from healthy donors and cancer patients. The CDR3 consists of 13 residues. V was trimmed by 3 bases and J by 3 bases, leaving 9 bases between them. Germline CDR1 reads SGHTA; CDR2 reads FQGNSA. Clones were sequenced by immunoSEQ multiplex PCR, and TCRdb holds only the in-frame ones, with some missing. The sample records 100,000 to 150,000 clones, approximately 90% being singletons. The J gene is TRBJ2-7, the V gene TRBV7-2; D unclear. The receptor was derived from a man aged 35-49 years in good health. The source material was blood. The DNA for the CDR3 is TGTGCCAGCAGCTTGACCCACGGCTACGAGCAGTACTTC. Translated, it gives CASSLTHGYEQYF.